A single sample gave rise to the 3 T cell receptor beta chains below, sequenced in a study of cytomegalovirus exposure and HLA in healthy donors. It was with 60 Vbeta and 13 Jbeta primers that the PCR ran. Generated by immunoSEQ multiplex PCR, the TCRdb table keeps only in-frame clones and is missing some. Of about 160,000 clones listed, about three fifths are singletons. Sequences were obtained from PBMCs. These receptors all stem from a woman aged 60-70 years in good health and CMV-seropositive.

The V call is TRBV28, the J call TRBJ2-3, with 8 bases that match TRBD2. V lost 4 bases to trimming and J lost 4 bases; unmatched junction nucleotides: 13. Germline V lookup: CDR1 MDHEN, CDR2 SYDVKM. The CDR3 length is 17 residues. The DNA of the CDR3 is TGTGCCAGCAGTTCACTCCGACTAGCGTTGAGGGCAGATACGCAGTATTTT. This gives the protein CASSSLRLALRADTQYF.

This rearrangement joins TRBV28 to TRBJ1-1; 8 bases match TRBD1. The CDR3 loop spans 12 amino acids. The V gene end was trimmed by 8 bases and the J gene end by 11 bases; junction bases not matched to a gene: 10. CDR1 and CDR2 (germline): MDHEN, SYDVKM. The CDR3 bases are TGTGCCAGCTCGGACAGGGAGACGAAGGCTTTCTTT. It translates to CASSDRETKAFF.

This clone was seen just once. The gene calls are TRBV10-3 and TRBJ2-5; tentative D call: TRBD2 (5 bases). V was clipped by 2 bases and J by 5 bases, with 12 bases between them. Germline values: CDR1 ENHRY, CDR2 SYGVKD. CDR3 length equals 14 residues. CDR3 nucleotide sequence: TGTGCCATCAGTGAGGCCGGGGATGAGGAGACCCAGTACTTC. This sequence encodes CAISEAGDEETQYF.